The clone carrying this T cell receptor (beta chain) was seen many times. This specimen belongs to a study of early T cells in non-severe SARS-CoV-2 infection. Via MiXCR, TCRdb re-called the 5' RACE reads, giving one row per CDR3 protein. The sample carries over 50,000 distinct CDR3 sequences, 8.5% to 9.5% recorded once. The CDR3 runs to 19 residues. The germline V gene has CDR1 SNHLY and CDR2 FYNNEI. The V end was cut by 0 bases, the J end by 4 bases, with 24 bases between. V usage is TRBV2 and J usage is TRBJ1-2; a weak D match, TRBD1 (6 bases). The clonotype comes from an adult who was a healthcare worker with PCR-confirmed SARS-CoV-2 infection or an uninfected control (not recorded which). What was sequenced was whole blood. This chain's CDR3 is CASSEAGHRVGFRLYGYTF. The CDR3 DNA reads TGTGCCAGCAGTGAAGCGGGACACAGGGTCGGTTTTCGACTCTATGGCTACACCTTC.